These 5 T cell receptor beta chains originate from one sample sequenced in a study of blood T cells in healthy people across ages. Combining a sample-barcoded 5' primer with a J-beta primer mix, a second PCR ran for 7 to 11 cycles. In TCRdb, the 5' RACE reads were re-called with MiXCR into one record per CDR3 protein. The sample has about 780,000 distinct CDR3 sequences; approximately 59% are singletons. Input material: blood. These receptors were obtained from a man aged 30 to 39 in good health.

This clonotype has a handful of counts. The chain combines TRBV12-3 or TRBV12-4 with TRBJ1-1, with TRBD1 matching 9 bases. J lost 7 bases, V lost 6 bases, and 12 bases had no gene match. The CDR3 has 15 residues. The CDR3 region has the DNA TGTGCCAGCAGGATGCTACAGGGGGCAAAGGGTGAAGCTTTCTTT. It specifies CASRMLQGAKGEAFF.

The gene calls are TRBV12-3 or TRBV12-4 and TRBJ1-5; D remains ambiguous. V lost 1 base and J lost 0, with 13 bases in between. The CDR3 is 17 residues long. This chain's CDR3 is CASSLEAGSYSNQPQHF. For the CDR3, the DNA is TGTGCCAGCAGTTTAGAGGCTGGCAGTTATAGCAATCAGCCCCAGCATTTT.

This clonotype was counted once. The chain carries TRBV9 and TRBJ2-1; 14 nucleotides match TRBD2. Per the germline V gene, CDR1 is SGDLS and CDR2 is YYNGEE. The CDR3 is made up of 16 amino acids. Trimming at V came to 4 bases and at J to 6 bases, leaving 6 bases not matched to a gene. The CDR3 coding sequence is TGTGCCAGCAGCAACTCCGGGACTAGCGGGGGCAATGAGCAGTTCTTC. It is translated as CASSNSGTSGGNEQFF.

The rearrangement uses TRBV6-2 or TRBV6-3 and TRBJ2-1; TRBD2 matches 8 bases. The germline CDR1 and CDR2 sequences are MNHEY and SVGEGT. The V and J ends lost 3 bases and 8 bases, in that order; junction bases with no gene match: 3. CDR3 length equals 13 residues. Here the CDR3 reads CASSYGTRDEQFF. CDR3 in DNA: TGTGCCAGCAGTTATGGGACTAGGGATGAGCAGTTCTTC.

In DNA, the CDR3 is TGTGCCAGCAGCCAAGCGGGGGTAGCTAACTATGGCTACACCTTC. Translated: CASSQAGVANYGYTF. The chain uses TRBV14 and TRBJ1-2; tentatively, D is TRBD1 (5 bases). The CDR3 contains 15 residues. V shed 1 base and J shed 0 bases, with 9 bases lying between them. CDR1 is SGHDN, CDR2 FVKESK, per germline. Full variable domain (rest looked up from reference TRBV14 and TRBJ1-2): EAGVTQFPSHSVIEKGQTVTLRCDPISGHDNLYWYRRVMGKEIKFLLHFVKESKQDESGMPNNRFLAERTGGTYSTLKVQPAELEDSGVYFCASSQAGVANYGYTFGSGTRLTVV.